The 26 T cell receptor beta chains below all came from one sample that was sequenced in a study of breast tumors, draining lymph nodes, adjacent tissues. Samples came from axillary lymph nodes draining the breast cancer. TCRdb reprocessed the multiplex PCR reads via MiXCR and lists one record per CDR3 protein. The sample consists of fewer than 90,000 distinct CDR3 sequences, over 25% of them appearing once. Sequenced: axillary lymph node tissue. The receptor source for this set is a female donor with breast cancer. Some clones in this sample may be carry-over from other donors' samples.

This clonotype was recorded at least ten times. A much more abundant neighbour one base away suggests this may be a read error. The chain combines TRBV7-9 with TRBJ2-6; D may match TRBD1 or TRBD2 (5 bases each). Germline lookup yields CDR1 SEHNR and CDR2 FQNEAQ (reference sequence). This CDR3 contains 15 residues. The CDR3 sequence is CASSLERYGANVLPF. The CDR3 DNA reads as TGTGCCAGCAGCTTAGAGAGGTACGGGGCCAACGTCCTGCCTTTC.

V and J are TRBV21-1 and TRBJ2-2; TRBD2, the table's D call, lacks a check against the DNA. TRBV21-1 is shown as a pseudogene. This CDR3 comprises 22 residues. CDR3: CASSERRRTSGRGIVNTGELFF. The CDR3 bases are TGTGCCAGCAGCGAAAGGAGAAGGACTAGCGGGAGGGGAATAGTAAACACCGGGGAGCTGTTTTTT.

This clonotype came up many times. The chain recombines TRBV27 with TRBJ2-7, with 7 bases identical to TRBD2. J gave up 0 bases and V 4 bases, and 3 bases lay outside the gene matches. The CDR3 runs to 14 residues. Germline values: CDR1 MNHEY, CDR2 SMNVEV (reference sequence). The CDR3 nucleotides read TGTGCCAGCAGTTCACTAGCGAGCTCCTACGAGCAGTACTTC. Its translation is CASSSLASSYEQYF.

J is TRBJ2-3 and V is TRBV15; D may be TRBD2 (6 bases). Germline assignment: CDR1 LNHNV and CDR2 YYDKDF (reference sequence). The CDR3 contains 15 residues. V gave up 3 bases and J gave up 1 base, with 11 bases separating them. The CDR3 here is CATSRAGTRTDTQYF. DNA for the CDR3: TGTGCCACCAGCAGGGCCGGGACTCGCACAGATACGCAGTATTTT. The full variable domain, its missing parts supplied by reference TRBV15 and TRBJ2-3, is DAMVIQNPRYQVTQFGKPVTLSCSQTLNHNVMYWYQQKSSQAPKLLFHYYDKDFNNEADTPDNFQSRRPNTSFCFLDIRSPGLGDTAMYLCATSRAGTRTDTQYFGPGTRLTVL.

This clonotype has ten or more counts. The rearrangement joins TRBV19 to TRBJ2-1; maybe TRBD2 (6 bases). The length of the CDR3 is 16 residues. V was shortened by 5 bases and J by 0 bases, with 14 bases between the two germline ends. Looked up from germline, CDR1 is LNHDA and CDR2 is SQIVND (reference sequence). The CDR3 DNA sequence: TGTGCCAGTAGTCCCCTCACGGGAGCCTCCTACAATGAGCAGTTCTTC. Protein sequence: CASSPLTGASYNEQFF. The full variable domain, rest sourced from reference TRBV19 and TRBJ2-1, is DGGITQSPKYLFRKEGQNVTLSCEQNLNHDAMYWYRQDPGQGLRLIYYSQIVNDFQKGDIAEGYSVSREKKESFPLTVTSAQKNPTAFYLCASSPLTGASYNEQFFGPGTRLTVL.

This clonotype was detected ten times or more. The chain joins TRBV9 to TRBJ2-3, with D maybe TRBD2 (6 bases). The V gene lost 3 bases and the J gene lost 0 bases, with 17 bases spanning the gap. Per the germline V gene, CDR1 is SGDLS and CDR2 is YYNGEE. This CDR3 contains 17 residues. In nucleotides, the CDR3 is TGTGCCAGCAGCGCAGATGCGGGACTTTCAAGCACAGATACGCAGTATTTT. This codes for CASSADAGLSSTDTQYF. The full variable domain, completed using reference TRBV9 and TRBJ2-3, is DSGVTQTPKHLITATGQRVTLRCSPRSGDLSVYWYQQSLDQGLQFLIQYYNGEERAKGNILERFSAQQFPDLHSELNLSSLELGDSALYFCASSADAGLSSTDTQYFGPGTRLTVL.

Many counts were recorded for this clonotype. The chain has TRBV5-1 and TRBJ2-7; D call uncertain. The CDR3 runs 13 residues. In germline, CDR1 is SGHRS, CDR2 YFSETQ. Trimming shortened V by 2 bases and J by 3 bases, and 9 bases separated the two germline ends. Here the CDR3 DNA reads TGCGCCAGCAGCTTAGGCCGGAACTACGAGCAGTACTTC. It specifies CASSLGRNYEQYF.

Details on this clonotype: The junction shows a germline mismatch at one end, possibly a read error. The chain employs TRBV25-1 and TRBJ2-7; weak D call: TRBD2 (5 bases). Germline V gene lookup returns CDR1 MGHDK and CDR2 SYGVNS. The CDR3 has 12 residues. The CDR3 region has the DNA TGTGCCAACAGTTCCGGGATCTACGAGCAGTACTTC. This codes for CANSSGIYEQYF.

In this sample, this clonotype turned up many times. The chain employs TRBV12-3 or TRBV12-4 and TRBJ2-5; D unresolved. The CDR3 has 11 residues. With 8 bases removed from V and 5 bases from J, the gap between germline ends came to 9 bases. In DNA, the CDR3 is TGTGCCAGCGGTTCCTCGGAGACCCAGTACTTC. It is translated as CASGSSETQYF.

This clonotype was detected ten times or more. The CDR3, as DNA: TGTGCCAGCAGCCCCTCGGGAGCAACCCATCTAGCCAAAAACATTCAGTACTTC. It encodes CASSPSGATHLAKNIQYF. The gene calls are TRBV7-2 and TRBJ2-4; D may be TRBD2 (6 bases). The CDR3 is 18 amino acids. The V gene lost 5 bases and the J gene lost 0 bases, with 20 bases spanning the gap. CDR1 is SGHTA, CDR2 FQGNSA, per germline.

Points on this clonotype: A read error is likely, as this CDR3 ends without the conserved phenylalanine or tryptophan. The CDR3 DNA reads TGTGCCTGGAGTCACAGGGGGAGTCTACGCGAGCAGTACTCC. It specifies CAWSHRGSLREQYS. This chain uses TRBV30 with TRBJ2-7; 8 bases are a match to TRBD1. This CDR3 is 14 amino acids long. Germline-derived CDR1 and CDR2 are GTSNPN and SVGIG (reference sequence). Trimming took 2 bases from V and 6 from J; bases not matched to a gene: 9.

This clonotype was seen many times. The chain has TRBV5-6 and TRBJ2-2, with D possibly being TRBD1 (6 bases). The V end was cut by 4 bases, the J end by 7 bases, with 8 bases between. The CDR3 loop spans 12 amino acids. Germline CDR1 reads SGHDT; CDR2 reads YYEEEE. In nucleotides, the CDR3 is TGTGCCAGCAGCCCAGGGGTCGGGGAGCTGTTTTTT. Protein product: CASSPGVGELFF.

This clonotype was detected many times. This chain connects TRBV5-5 to TRBJ1-1; no clear D. The V end lost 1 base, the J end lost 1 base, and 8 bases lay between the germline ends. CDR3 length: 14 residues. CDR1 is SGHKS, CDR2 YYEKEE, per germline (reference sequence). CDR3 DNA: TGTGCCAGCAGCTTGTTTTTAGAGAACACTGAAGCTTTCTTT. This gives the protein CASSLFLENTEAFF.

DNA for the CDR3: TGCAGTGCTAGGGCTAGCGGAGAGGGGGAGACCCAGTACTTC. Protein: CSARASGEGETQYF. This rearrangement joins TRBV20-1 to TRBJ2-5; 7 bases agree with TRBD2. The trim removed 3 bases at V and 5 bases at J, leaving 9 bases unmatched. Germline V gives CDR1 DFQATT, CDR2 SNEGSKA (reference sequence). The CDR3 runs 14 residues.

This clonotype was detected many times. The genes are TRBV5-5 and TRBJ1-5; D remains ambiguous. The CDR3 sequence is 15 residues long. The germline V gene has CDR1 SGHKS and CDR2 YYEKEE (reference sequence). V lost 0 bases and J 4 bases, leaving 11 bases between the germline ends. The CDR3 sequence: CASSLVPGKNQPQHF. Written as DNA, the CDR3 is TGTGCCAGCAGCTTGGTACCGGGAAAAAATCAGCCCCAGCATTTT.

Comment on this clonotype: Since the CDR3 does not end with the conserved phenylalanine or tryptophan, this likely comes from a read error. V usage is TRBV14 and J usage is TRBJ1-5; D gene ambiguous. In germline, CDR1 is SGHDN, CDR2 FVKESK. This CDR3 is 13 amino acids long. The CDR3 DNA reads TGTGCCAGTAGCCAAACCTACAATCAGCCCCAGCATTCT. Its protein product is CASSQTYNQPQHS.

As to this clonotype: One end of the junction varies from germline; a read error may be responsible. The genes are TRBV10-2 and TRBJ1-6; possible D gene TRBD1, 6 bases. The CDR3 is 13 residues long. Germline V CDR1 and CDR2: WSHSY, SAAADI. The chain's CDR3 is CASRLQGRPPFHF. CDR3 in DNA: TGCGCCAGCAGACTACAGGGTCGTCCACCCTTCCACTTT.

This clonotype has at least ten counts. The chain recombines TRBV5-1 with TRBJ2-3, with 15 bases identical to TRBD2. This CDR3 has 16 amino acids. The germline CDR1 and CDR2 sequences are SGHRS and YFSETQ. The ends lost 4 bases at V and 6 bases at J; junction bases unmatched: 6. The CDR3 sequence: CASSEGLAGGGDTQYF. The CDR3 coding sequence is TGCGCCAGCAGCGAGGGACTAGCGGGAGGCGGGGATACGCAGTATTTT.

At least ten counts were recorded for this clonotype. The V call is TRBV11-3, the J call TRBJ2-1; 7 bases fit TRBD2. With 9 bases clipped from V and 0 bases from J, the junction kept 8 bases outside the gene matches. Germline loops: CDR1 SGHNT, CDR2 YENEEA. The CDR3 is made up of 15 amino acids. CDR3 sequence (DNA): TGTGCCAGTAGTCGGGGCGGGAGCTCCTACAATGAGCAGTTCTTC. This encodes CASSRGGSSYNEQFF.

This clonotype was counted ten times or more. The J gene is TRBJ1-4, the V gene TRBV6-6, with D perhaps TRBD1 (6 bases). The CDR3 sequence is 14 residues long. Germline CDR1 MNHNY, CDR2 SVGAGI (reference sequence). With 0 bases removed from V and 13 bases from J, the gap between germline ends came to 15 bases. DNA of the CDR3: TGTGCCAGCAGTTACTCGAATGGCAGGGGTATACTGTTTTTT. Its translation: CASSYSNGRGILFF.

The V gene is TRBV29-1, the J gene TRBJ2-1; 9 bases map to TRBD2. This CDR3 spans 12 amino acids. The germline V gene encodes CDR1 SQVTM and CDR2 ANQGSEA. After removal of 7 bases from V and 6 bases from J, the junction contained 4 bases not matched to a gene. The CDR3 region has the DNA TGCAGCGGACTAGCGGACCTCAATGAGCAGTTCTTC. Protein: CSGLADLNEQFF.

As concerns this clonotype: The conserved phenylalanine or tryptophan normally closing the CDR3 is absent here, so this likely arose from a read error. No DNA is shown, since the ends of the CDR3 on it are uncertain; the CDR3 is the one TCRdb lists. The CDR3 loop is CASSMDRG. V is TRBV7-9 and J is TRBJ1-5; TRBD1, the D gene given by the table, was not confirmed from the DNA. CDR1 is SEHNR, CDR2 FQNEAQ, per germline (reference sequence). The CDR3 region is 8 residues in length, termini included.

In its sample, this clonotype was seen many times. A read error may be the cause here, since a much bigger clone is one base away. The rearrangement uses TRBV20-1 and TRBJ2-1, with 7 bases matching TRBD2. CDR1 and CDR2 (germline): DFQATT, SNEGSKA (reference sequence). CDR3 length: 17 residues. With V trimmed by 0 bases and J by 12 bases, 20 bases remained unmatched. The CDR3 loop reads CSARDQGLAARTAGQFF. The CDR3 region has the DNA TGCAGTGCTAGAGATCAAGGGCTAGCGGCACGTACTGCGGGGCAGTTCTTC.

This clonotype was seen many times. The V call is TRBV18, the J call TRBJ1-2; D may be TRBD1 (5 bases). Trimming shortened V by 2 bases and J by 3 bases, and 10 bases separated the two germline ends. CDR1 is KGHSH, CDR2 LQKENI, per germline. The CDR3 has 14 amino acids. The CDR3 bases are TGTGCCAGCTCACCAGACCCCAGGGACTATGGCTACACCTTC. Protein product: CASSPDPRDYGYTF. The variable domain in full, with the rest retrieved from reference TRBV18 and TRBJ1-2, is NAGVMQNPRHLVRRRGQEARLRCSPMKGHSHVYWYRQLPEEGLKFMVYLQKENIIDESGMPKERFSAEFPKEGPSILRIQQVVRGDSAAYFCASSPDPRDYGYTFGSGTRLTVV.

This clonotype has at least ten counts. The chain is built from TRBV7-9 and TRBJ2-1, with D uncertain. V shed 4 bases and J shed 15 bases, with 19 bases lying between them. This CDR3 comprises 13 residues. Germline lookup yields CDR1 SEHNR and CDR2 FQNEAQ (reference sequence). The CDR3 DNA reads TGTGCCAGCAGCTCCGCCTTGTCCGGACGATTGTTCTTC. Encoded protein: CASSSALSGRLFF.

Many counts were recorded for this clonotype. The chain employs TRBV4-2 and TRBJ2-3; tentative D call: TRBD2 (5 bases). This CDR3 spans 15 amino acids. The ends were cut back, 0 bases at V and 6 bases at J, with 13 bases in the middle. Germline CDR1 is LGHNA and CDR2 is YNFKEQ. The DNA of the CDR3 is TGTGCCAGCAGCCAAGACGCGGAGAGGGCTGATACGCAGTATTTT. Amino acids: CASSQDAERADTQYF.